The rows below give T cell receptor beta chains drawn from one sample of a study of T cell repertoires in ileal Crohn's disease. TCRdb keeps only in-frame clones here, not all; method: immunoSEQ multiplex PCR. The table has about 16,000 clones, 85% to 95% seen once; the top ten hold around 3.2%. Sequencing was carried out using ileal tissue. These TCRs come from an adult with Crohn's disease. The CDR3 runs from the conserved cysteine through the conserved F or W. The D gene is left open where the match is weak. Some rows have no size entry. The others give once, few or many, or a class for an expanded clone.

size,J,D,V,CDR3,DNA
-,TRBJ2-7,-,TRBV10-3,CASNQGKPYEQYF,TGTGCCAGTAATCAGGGAAAGCCCTACGAGCAGTACTTC
-,TRBJ2-5,-,TRBV7-8,CASSPAPDQETQYF,TGTGCCAGCAGCCCAGCGCCGGACCAAGAGACCCAGTACTTC
-,TRBJ2-7,-,TRBV6-1,CASSEVGHTYEQYF,TGTGCCAGCAGTGAAGTCGGACACACCTACGAGCAGTACTTC
-,TRBJ2-5,TRBD2,TRBV6-6,CASRRGREAQETQYF,TGTGCCAGCAGACGAGGGAGGGAGGCGCAAGAGACCCAGTACTTC
once,TRBJ1-2,-,TRBV12-5,CASGLPKYGYTF,TGTGCTAGTGGTTTGCCAAAATATGGCTACACCTTC
-,TRBJ1-2,TRBD1,TRBV9,CASSSGQGWYGYTF,TGTGCCAGCAGCTCAGGACAGGGATGGTATGGCTACACCTTC
-,TRBJ1-1,-,TRBV27,CASSLFPGNTEAFF,TGTGCCAGCAGTTTATTCCCAGGGAACACTGAAGCTTTCTTT
once,TRBJ2-5,TRBD1,TRBV12-5,CASGLTGIGETQYF,TGTGCTAGTGGCCTGACAGGGATTGGGGAGACCCAGTACTTC
-,TRBJ2-1,-,TRBV10-1,CASHPGSGRFPGRRFF,TGCGCCAGCCACCCGGGGAGCGGCCGCTTTCCCGGTAGGCGGTTCTTC
-,TRBJ1-6,-,TRBV5-1,CASRTDPNSPLHF,TGCGCCTCCAGGACAGACCCAAATTCACCCCTCCACTTT
-,TRBJ1-4,-,TRBV19,CASSIGPLARDNEKLFF,TGTGCCAGTAGTATAGGGCCACTGGCCCGGGATAATGAAAAACTGTTTTTT
-,TRBJ2-5,TRBD2,TRBV19,CASSIGLAGGQETQYF,TGTGCCAGTAGTATTGGGCTAGCGGGGGGACAAGAGACCCAGTACTTC
once,TRBJ1-6,-,TRBV19,CASSIPDRALHF,TGTGCCAGTAGTATCCCGGACAGAGCCCTCCACTTT
-,TRBJ2-5,TRBD2,TRBV7-3,CASSRTSGGQETQYF,TGTGCCAGCAGCCGGACTAGCGGGGGGCAAGAGACCCAGTACTTC
-,TRBJ2-3,TRBD2,TRBV4-1,CASSQDLAGTDTQYF,TGCGCCAGCAGCCAAGACCTAGCGGGCACAGATACGCAGTATTTT
few,TRBJ2-7,TRBD2,TRBV7-9,CASSQDPSGGAIYEQYF,TGTGCCAGCAGCCAAGACCCTAGCGGGGGGGCGATCTACGAGCAGTACTTC
once,TRBJ2-5,-,TRBV6-1,CASGTGTETQYF,TGTGCCAGCGGAACAGGGACAGAGACCCAGTACTTC
once,TRBJ1-1,-,TRBV7-9,CASSATGTEAFF,TGTGCCAGCAGCGCCACAGGGACTGAAGCTTTCTTT
once,TRBJ1-4,TRBD1,TRBV6-6,CASSTRGRGEEKLFF,TGTGCCAGCAGTACTCGGGGCAGGGGGGAGGAAAAACTGTTTTTT
-,TRBJ1-3,-,TRBV5-4,CASSQGFRNTIYF,TGTGCCAGCAGTCAGGGGTTTAGAAACACCATATATTTT
once,TRBJ2-5,TRBD2,TRBV5-6,CASSFAVTSGETQYF,TGTGCCAGCAGCTTCGCCGTAACTAGCGGAGAGACCCAGTACTTC
-,TRBJ1-2,-,TRBV6-1,CASSPRDSRRGYTF,TGTGCCAGCAGCCCTCGGGACTCTAGACGGGGCTACACCTTC
-,TRBJ2-2,-,TRBV10-3,CAISEDSRGTTGELFF,TGTGCCATCAGTGAAGATTCCCGGGGGACCACCGGGGAGCTGTTTTTT
-,TRBJ2-3,TRBD2,TRBV7-9,CASSNSGGTDTQYF,TGTGCCAGCAGCAACTCCGGGGGGACAGATACGCAGTATTTT
-,TRBJ2-7,TRBD2,TRBV7-9,CASSVEGLAGVEQYF,TGTGCCAGCAGCGTCGAGGGACTAGCGGGGGTGGAGCAGTACTTC
once,TRBJ2-5,TRBD2,TRBV2,CASSQLTSGGMAETQYF,TGTGCCAGCAGTCAACTGACTAGCGGGGGAATGGCGGAGACCCAGTACTTC
-,TRBJ1-1,-,TRBV6-7,CASSYSGGLVVINYTEAFF,TGTGCCAGCAGTTACTCGGGAGGGTTGGTGGTTATTAATTACACTGAAGCTTTCTTT
once,TRBJ2-7,-,TRBV9,CASSDKWQGGEQYF,TGTGCCAGCAGCGATAAATGGCAGGGGGGCGAGCAGTACTTC
-,TRBJ1-5,-,TRBV7-8,CASSLDRRQPQHF,TGTGCCAGCAGCTTAGATAGGAGGCAGCCCCAGCATTTT
-,TRBJ2-5,-,TRBV11-2,CASSLEAPQYF,TGTGCCAGCAGCTTAGAAGCCCCTCAGTACTTC
-,TRBJ2-7,-,TRBV6-5,CASSYSGQGSHEQYF,TGTGCCAGCAGTTACTCGGGGCAGGGATCCCACGAGCAGTACTTC
-,TRBJ1-4,-,TRBV10-3,CAIKGGSAEGKLFF,TGTGCCATCAAAGGCGGTTCCGCTGAGGGAAAACTGTTTTTT
-,TRBJ1-2,-,TRBV5-1,CASRATGNYGYTF,TGCGCCAGCAGGGCTACAGGAAACTATGGCTACACCTTC
-,TRBJ2-3,-,TRBV6-1,CASSNSGAPDTQYF,TGTGCCAGCAGCAATAGCGGCGCCCCAGATACGCAGTATTTT
-,TRBJ2-7,TRBD1,TRBV27,CASSSPGQGEQYF,TGTGCCAGCAGTTCCCCCGGACAGGGCGAGCAGTACTTC
-,TRBJ2-7,TRBD1,TRBV4-1,CASSQETGRAYEQYF,TGCGCCAGCAGCCAAGAGACAGGGCGAGCCTACGAGCAGTACTTC
-,TRBJ2-7,-,TRBV7-9,CASSDRLAYEQYF,TGTGCCAGCAGCGACCGACTAGCCTACGAGCAGTACTTC
-,TRBJ2-1,TRBD2,TRBV6-6,CASSWDGGLYNEQFF,TGTGCCAGCAGTTGGGACGGGGGACTATACAATGAGCAGTTCTTC
-,TRBJ2-3,TRBD2,TRBV15,CATSRDGILAGAPEDTQYF,TGTGCCACCAGCAGAGATGGAATATTAGCGGGGGCCCCGGAAGATACGCAGTATTTT
-,TRBJ1-6,TRBD1,TRBV7-9,CASRLQGTNSPLHF,TGTGCCAGCAGGTTACAGGGGACTAATTCACCCCTCCACTTT
-,TRBJ1-5,-,TRBV21-1,CASSKASAGNGNQPQHF,TGTGCCAGCAGCAAAGCAAGTGCAGGGAACGGCAATCAGCCCCAGCATTTT